The 22 T cell receptor beta chains below come from one sample, sequenced in a study of blood T cell repertoires in COVID-19. Assay: immunoSEQ multiplex PCR; the TCRdb copy retains only in-frame clones and omits some. The repertoire holds about 140,000 clones, with around 89% as singletons. The specimen sequenced was peripheral blood. Receptors originate from a human donor with COVID-19, enrolled during active disease. The donor label of this sample is uncertain.

The V gene is TRBV18, the J gene TRBJ1-2; D is unclear. V lost 0 bases and J 4 bases, leaving 9 bases between the germline ends. Germline CDR1 and CDR2: KGHSH and LQKENI. This CDR3 comprises 14 residues. CDR3: CASSPPVESYGYTF. In DNA, the CDR3 is TGTGCCAGCTCACCACCCGTGGAGAGCTATGGCTACACCTTC.

The V call is TRBV27, the J call TRBJ2-2, with D perhaps matching TRBD1 (6 bases). CDR1 MNHEY and CDR2 SMNVEV come from the germline V gene (reference sequence). The CDR3 covers 16 residues. Trimming stripped 6 bases from V and 2 bases from J, with 16 bases between. CDR3 region: CASSLGLRGNTGELFF. CDR3 in DNA: TGTGCCAGCAGCCTAGGACTCAGGGGCAACACCGGGGAGCTGTTTTTT.

The chain uses TRBV25-1 and TRBJ2-1, with D unresolved. Germline CDR1 is MGHDK and CDR2 is SYGVNS. V was pared by 1 base and J by 0 bases, with 13 bases between. The CDR3 runs 17 residues. CDR3 amino acids: CASSESSIIRSYNEQFF. CDR3 DNA sequence: TGTGCCAGCAGTGAATCTTCTATTATTCGCTCCTACAATGAGCAGTTCTTC. The full variable domain, with the rest looked up from reference TRBV25-1 and TRBJ2-1, is EADIYQTPRYLVIGTGKKITLECSQTMGHDKMYWYQQDPGMELHLIHYSYGVNSTEKGDLSSESTVSRIRTEHFPLTLESARPSHTSQYLCASSESSIIRSYNEQFFGPGTRLTVL.

This CDR3 is CASSLRDSTYEQYF. Written as DNA, the CDR3 is TGCGCCAGCAGCCTCCGGGACAGCACCTACGAGCAGTACTTC. The chain joins TRBV5-1 to TRBJ2-7, with 7 bases lining up with TRBD1. This CDR3 contains 14 residues. Germline assignment: CDR1 SGHRS and CDR2 YFSETQ. V shed 4 bases, J shed 2 bases, and the junction held 6 bases outside the gene matches.

The rearrangement joins TRBV6-5 to TRBJ1-2; a weak D match, TRBD1 (6 bases). The CDR3 consists of 15 residues. Trimming left V 2 bases short and J 1 base short, with 11 bases between. Germline V CDR1 and CDR2: MNHEY, SVGAGI. DNA of the CDR3: TGTGCCAGCAGTTACGCATACAGGGATAACTATGGCTACACCTTC. Its protein is CASSYAYRDNYGYTF.

The genes are TRBV2 and TRBJ1-4, with D possibly TRBD1 on 5 matching bases. The length of the CDR3 is 13 residues. Trimming stripped 5 bases from V and 8 bases from J, with 12 bases between. Per germline, CDR1 SNHLY and CDR2 FYNNEI. The CDR3, as DNA: TGTGCCAGCAGTCAGGACAAAGAGGAAAAACTGTTTTTT. Translated, it gives CASSQDKEEKLFF.

This clone showed up just once. V gene TRBV2 combines with J gene TRBJ2-7, with TRBD1 identical over 10 bases. Germline-derived CDR1 and CDR2 are SNHLY and FYNNEI. Germline trimming cut 7 bases from V and 4 bases from J; bases unmatched to any gene: 13. This CDR3 contains 16 residues. The CDR3 sequence: CASKTTGTGERYEQYF. The DNA of the CDR3 is TGTGCCAGCAAAACCACCGGGACAGGGGAGCGGTACGAGCAGTACTTC.

V gene TRBV7-9 combines with J gene TRBJ1-2; TRBD1 aligns across 8 bases. Trimming at V came to 5 bases and at J to 8 bases, leaving 16 bases not matched to a gene. Germline CDR1 SEHNR, CDR2 FQNEAQ (reference sequence). This CDR3 has 16 amino acids. CDR3 DNA sequence: TGTGCCAGCAGCCCCCCCTCTGGCACAGGGGGGAACGGCTACACCTTC. It specifies CASSPPSGTGGNGYTF.

This clone was seen more than once but under ten times. This chain joins TRBV2 and TRBJ1-3; D might be TRBD1 (6 bases). Trimming took off 6 bases at V and 4 bases at J, with 13 bases between the two ends. CDR3 length: 14 residues. Germline V gene data show CDR1 as SNHLY and CDR2 as FYNNEI. CDR3 protein: CASRATGTGNTIYF. The CDR3 DNA reads as TGTGCCAGCAGAGCCACCGGGACAGGAAACACCATATATTTT.

The V call is TRBV27, the J call TRBJ1-1, with 7 bases that match TRBD1. The J segment lost 6 bases and the V segment lost 3 bases, leaving 10 bases of the junction unmatched. The CDR3 is 15 amino acids. Per the germline V gene, CDR1 is MNHEY and CDR2 is SMNVEV (reference sequence). CDR3 loop: CASSLDVGGTSEAFF. CDR3 DNA sequence: TGTGCCAGCAGTTTGGATGTAGGGGGCACATCTGAAGCTTTCTTT.

V gene TRBV19 combines with J gene TRBJ1-5; 8 positions match TRBD1. Germline V lookup: CDR1 LNHDA, CDR2 SQIVND (reference sequence). The CDR3 sequence is 16 residues long. V trimming: 3 bases; J trimming: 1 base; junction bases outside the gene matches: 5. The CDR3 here is CASSIGQGGSNQPQHF. The CDR3 DNA reads TGTGCCAGTAGTATCGGACAGGGAGGGAGCAATCAGCCCCAGCATTTT. Looking up the rest from reference TRBV19 and TRBJ1-5 gives the full variable domain: DGGITQSPKYLFRKEGQNVTLSCEQNLNHDAMYWYRQDPGQGLRLIYYSQIVNDFQKGDIAEGYSVSREKKESFPLTVTSAQKNPTAFYLCASSIGQGGSNQPQHFGDGTRLSIL.

The chain's CDR3 is CSVGGAGTNTEAFF. CDR3 coding DNA: TGCAGCGTTGGGGGAGCGGGTACGAACACTGAAGCTTTCTTT. The rearrangement links TRBV29-1 to TRBJ1-1, with D hard to call. This CDR3 has 14 residues. V lost 4 bases to trimming and J lost 1 base, with 13 bases between them. Germline CDR1 reads SQVTM; CDR2 reads ANQGSEA.

This clone occurred once. The chain recombines TRBV11-1 with TRBJ1-6; D is ambiguous. CDR1 and CDR2 from the germline V gene are SGHAT and FQDESV (reference sequence). Between the trimmed V and J ends, which lost 5 bases and 1 base, there was a span of 6 bases. CDR3 length: 14 amino acids. CDR3 protein: CASSTSSYNSPLHF. The CDR3 DNA reads TGTGCCAGCAGCACTTCTTCCTATAATTCACCCCTCCACTTT.

The chain has TRBV7-3 and TRBJ1-6, with D perhaps TRBD1 (5 bases). Germline CDR1 and CDR2: SGHTA and FQGTGA. CDR3 size: 15 residues. V gave up 5 bases and J gave up 7 bases, with 15 bases separating them. CDR3 bases: TGTGCCAGCAGCCTCGGCCAGGGATGGAATTCACCCCTCCACTTT. Its translation: CASSLGQGWNSPLHF.

This clone was detected once. The chain is built from TRBV12-5 and TRBJ1-5; D may be TRBD1 (6 bases). Germline CDR1 is LGHNT and CDR2 is FRNRAP. CDR3 size: 16 residues. The germline V and J ends were trimmed by 7 bases and 4 bases, with 20 bases remaining between them. The CDR3 reads CASANAVGGRNQPQHF. The CDR3 DNA reads as TGTGCTAGTGCCAACGCCGTGGGGGGGCGGAATCAGCCCCAGCATTTT.

V gene TRBV6-5 combines with J gene TRBJ2-4, with TRBD2 as a possible D gene (5 bases). The germline V and J ends were trimmed by 11 bases and 0 bases, with 8 bases remaining between them. This CDR3 contains 12 residues. CDR1 is MNHEY, CDR2 SVGAGI, per germline. CDR3 amino acids: CAVGAAKNIQYF. As DNA, the CDR3 is TGTGCCGTGGGAGCAGCCAAAAACATTCAGTACTTC.

The chain combines TRBV7-2 with TRBJ2-5; a weak D match, TRBD2 (5 bases). Trimming left V 3 bases short and J 2 bases short, with 10 bases between. CDR1 SGHTA and CDR2 FQGNSA come from the germline V gene. The CDR3 covers 14 residues. The CDR3 nucleotides are TGTGCCAGCAGCTTCCAGGACTCTCAAGAGACCCAGTACTTC. It encodes CASSFQDSQETQYF.

J is TRBJ1-4 and V is TRBV6-5; TRBD1 matches 7 bases. Losses at the gene ends were 8 bases for V and 5 bases for J; bases not matched to a gene: 11. Germline loops: CDR1 MNHEY, CDR2 SVGAGI. This CDR3 region has 15 residues. The CDR3 region has the DNA TGTGCCAGCTCTGGCTGGGGACAGAGAAATGAAAAACTGTTTTTT. This sequence encodes CASSGWGQRNEKLFF.

This clone was counted at least ten times. The J gene is TRBJ2-7, the V gene TRBV6-5, with TRBD1 identical over 8 bases. Germline CDR1 reads MNHEY; CDR2 reads SVGAGI. V shed 4 bases and J 2 bases; nucleotides not matched to a gene: 4. This CDR3 has 14 amino acids. The CDR3 sequence: CASSFGQGTYEQYF. As DNA, the CDR3 is TGTGCCAGCAGTTTCGGACAGGGAACCTACGAGCAGTACTTC.

The chain is built from TRBV6-5 and TRBJ2-7; D possibly corresponds to TRBD1 (7 bases). The CDR3 sequence is 14 residues long. CDR1 and CDR2 from the germline V gene are MNHEY and SVGAGI. Trimming removed 0 bases from V and 7 bases from J, with 13 bases in between. This chain's CDR3 is CASSYSDRAGEQYF. Written as DNA, the CDR3 is TGTGCCAGCAGTTACTCCGACAGGGCGGGGGAGCAGTACTTC.

The chain has TRBV9 and TRBJ2-2, with 11 bases lining up with TRBD2. The CDR3 sequence is 18 residues long. The germline V gene encodes CDR1 SGDLS and CDR2 YYNGEE. Unmatched junction bases numbered 11, after V lost 3 bases and J lost 4 bases. The CDR3 loop is CASSGAGLAEVITGELFF. CDR3 DNA: TGTGCCAGCAGCGGCGCGGGACTAGCGGAGGTGATCACCGGGGAGCTGTTTTTT.

The chain carries TRBV7-2 and TRBJ2-1; 7 bases line up with TRBD2. The CDR3 totals 16 residues. Per the germline V gene, CDR1 is SGHTA and CDR2 is FQGNSA. V gave up 3 bases and J gave up 7 bases; unmatched junction bases: 12. CDR3 sequence reads: CASSFSPGGSFNEQFF. The CDR3 region has the DNA TGTGCCAGCAGCTTTTCCCCAGGCGGGAGTTTTAATGAGCAGTTCTTC.